This T cell receptor (beta chain) was sequenced during a study of human T cells and chemical hapten exposure. Across the whole study: There were weekly diphenylcyclopropenone doses to the scalp for patients throughout the approximately 25-week study. Overall study findings and caveats: Expanded TCRs were compared with controls, and the expanded TCRs formed significantly more large CDR3 similarity clusters.

As concerns this clonotype: Its specificity is unknown.

TCRdb re-called the RACE reads with MiXCR, one entry per CDR3 protein. The sample has tens of thousands of distinct CDR3 sequences, about an eighth seen once. This CDR3 comprises 20 residues. Trimming at V came to 2 bases and at J to 1 base, leaving 14 bases not matched to a gene. Germline lookup yields CDR1 LGHNA and CDR2 YNFKEQ. Time point here: patch test 1, 2 weeks after DPC sensitization. Treatment described: therapeutic diphenylcyclopropenone sensitization with weekly scalp DPC. The sample was whole blood, taken in connection with sensitization to the hapten diphenylcyclopropenone (DPC). The TCR sequence derives from a woman aged 55-70 years with alopecia areata. Some clones in this sample may be carry-over from other donors' samples. The gene calls are TRBV4-2 and TRBJ2-1, with 10 bases identical to TRBD2. The CDR3 spells CASSQLSPSGGPRSYNEQFF. In DNA form, the CDR3 reads TGTGCCAGCAGCCAACTCTCTCCTAGCGGGGGCCCCAGGTCCTACAATGAGCAGTTCTTC.